These T cell receptor beta chains were read from a single sample in a study of shared clonotypes between healthy human individuals. Profiling relied on immunoSEQ multiplex PCR, and the TCRdb table lists in-frame clones only, not all of them. Of 1,400,000 or so clones in the sample, just under 99% were seen once. Sequenced input: naive CD4+ T cells sorted from blood. All receptors derive from a man under 40 in good health. CDR3s include the opening cysteine and the closing phenylalanine or tryptophan. The D gene is left open where the match is weak. The listing skips clone size in some rows; elsewhere it reads once, few, many or a size class.

d_call clone_size j_call v_call cdr3_aa cdr3_nt
- - TRBJ2-7 TRBV29-1 CSVEDSRAYEQYF TGCAGCGTTGAAGACAGTAGGGCCTACGAGCAGTACTTC
TRBD1 - TRBJ2-1 TRBV11-2 CASSLQHGTDNEQFF TGTGCCAGCAGCCTGCAACATGGGACAGACAATGAGCAGTTCTTC
- few TRBJ2-5 TRBV18 CASSPSQETQYF TGTGCCAGCTCACCATCGCAAGAGACCCAGTACTTC
TRBD2 - TRBJ2-1 TRBV5-1 CASTVTGTSGRDNEQFF TGCGCCAGCACCGTAACCGGGACTAGCGGGAGGGACAATGAGCAGTTCTTC
- - TRBJ2-5 TRBV5-1 CASRLSRIGTQYF TGCGCCAGCAGGCTCAGCAGAATTGGGACCCAGTACTTC
TRBD2 - TRBJ2-6 TRBV18 CASSLTSGSSGANVLTF TGTGCCAGCTCATTGACTAGCGGGAGTTCTGGGGCCAACGTCCTGACTTTC
- - TRBJ2-7 TRBV6-1 CASSMSGGDYEQYF TGTGCCAGCAGCATGTCGGGGGGCGACTACGAGCAGTACTTC
- - TRBJ2-1 TRBV27 CASVRTESSYNEQFF TGTGCCAGCGTAAGGACCGAGAGCTCCTACAATGAGCAGTTCTTC
- - TRBJ1-1 TRBV19 CASSWSPPRGNTEAFF TGTGCCAGTAGCTGGAGTCCCCCTAGGGGGAACACTGAAGCTTTCTTT
TRBD1 - TRBJ2-5 TRBV7-2 CASSLAGQGMETQYF TGTGCCAGCAGCTTAGCGGGACAGGGGATGGAGACCCAGTACTTC
TRBD1 - TRBJ2-1 TRBV15 CATSRDRQGAFNEQFF TGTGCCACCAGCAGAGATCGGCAGGGGGCGTTCAATGAGCAGTTCTTC
- - TRBJ2-2 TRBV7-9 CVLVGEYTGELFF TGTGTCTTGGTTGGCGAGTACACCGGGGAGCTGTTTTTT
TRBD1 once TRBJ2-3 TRBV15 CATSSFRDRDTDTQYF TGTGCCACCAGCAGTTTCCGGGACAGGGACACAGATACGCAGTATTTT
- - TRBJ2-3 TRBV6-1 CASSEVSGHSTDTQYF TGTGCCAGCAGTGAAGTTAGCGGACACTCCACAGATACGCAGTATTTT
TRBD1 - TRBJ2-5 TRBV11-1 CASSLAPPGTGFLQTQYF TGTGCCAGCAGCTTAGCCCCCCCCGGGACAGGGTTTTTACAGACCCAGTACTTC
- - TRBJ2-7 TRBV28 CASSLNALGHRNEQYF TGTGCCAGCAGTCTAAACGCCTTGGGACACCGGAACGAGCAGTACTTC
- - TRBJ2-7 TRBV7-2 CASSPRAGTAAEQYF TGTGCCAGCAGCCCCCGGGCGGGAACCGCGGCCGAGCAGTACTTC
TRBD1 - TRBJ2-5 TRBV5-6 CASSYPPGQGARNQETQYF TGTGCCAGCAGCTATCCCCCGGGACAGGGGGCCCGAAATCAAGAGACCCAGTACTTC
- - TRBJ2-7 TRBV28 CASSLRLRGVEQYF TGTGCCAGCAGTTTGAGGTTAAGGGGCGTCGAGCAGTACTTC
TRBD1 - TRBJ2-7 TRBV11-1 CASSPPSGTGNYEQYF TGTGCCAGCAGCCCACCCTCCGGGACAGGAAACTACGAGCAGTACTTC
- - TRBJ1-1 TRBV5-5 CASSLGPAPNTEAFF TGTGCCAGCAGCTTGGGTCCGGCACCGAACACTGAAGCTTTCTTT
- - TRBJ2-2 TRBV4-3 CASSQFSVANANTGELFF TGCGCCAGCAGCCAGTTCTCGGTGGCTAACGCGAACACCGGGGAGCTGTTTTTT
- - TRBJ2-1 TRBV9 CASSALGMEQFF TGTGCCAGCAGCGCCCTTGGGATGGAGCAGTTCTTC
TRBD2 - TRBJ2-1 TRBV29-1 CSVRPSGRHNEQFF TGCAGCGTGCGACCTAGCGGGAGGCATAATGAGCAGTTCTTC
- - TRBJ1-2 TRBV11-3 CASRPRGSLYGYTF TGTGCCAGCAGACCGCGGGGGTCCCTCTATGGCTACACCTTC
TRBD1 - TRBJ2-2 TRBV7-6 CASSPSLGTGVLSTGELFF TGTGCCAGCAGCCCCTCCTTGGGGACAGGGGTTTTAAGCACCGGGGAGCTGTTTTTT
- - TRBJ1-1 TRBV19 CASREASGSVAIEAFF TGTGCCAGCCGGGAGGCTTCGGGCTCAGTCGCGATCGAAGCTTTCTTT
- - TRBJ1-4 TRBV14 CASSQVGAMSEKLFF TGTGCCAGCAGCCAAGTTGGGGCTATGAGTGAAAAACTGTTTTTT
- - TRBJ2-7 TRBV6-5 CASSGAPHEQYF TGTGCCAGCAGCGGCGCGCCCCACGAGCAGTACTTC
TRBD2 - TRBJ2-1 TRBV6-1 CASLRTSGSEQFF TGTGCCAGCTTAAGGACTAGCGGGAGTGAGCAGTTCTTC
- - TRBJ1-1 TRBV5-1 CASSFQTGGNTEAFF TGCGCCAGCAGCTTTCAGACAGGAGGGAACACTGAAGCTTTCTTT
TRBD2 - TRBJ2-5 TRBV28 CASSLMAGVGETQYF TGTGCCAGCAGTTTAATGGCGGGAGTAGGAGAGACCCAGTACTTC
- - TRBJ1-4 TRBV27 CASRPVGSTNEKLFF TGTGCCAGCAGACCAGTGGGGTCGACTAATGAAAAACTGTTTTTT
- - TRBJ2-3 TRBV10-3 CATTQGLDTQYF TGTGCCACCACCCAGGGGTTGGATACGCAGTATTTT
- - TRBJ2-7 TRBV11-2 CASSLNLWSSYEQYF TGTGCCAGCAGCTTAAACCTTTGGAGCTCCTACGAGCAGTACTTC